The 26 T cell receptor beta chains below come from one sample, sequenced in a study of T cells in Graves' hyperthyroidism and ophthalmopathy. TCR beta CDR3 regions were amplified from RNA transcripts. HTBI primers were the set used in a first-round RT-PCR of the TCR CDR3. TCRdb reprocessed the multiplex PCR reads with MiXCR, giving one entry per CDR3 protein. The sample shows about 760,000 distinct CDR3 sequences, roughly a third of them seen only once. Sequencing used blood. The origin of the receptors is a woman in her thirties or forties with Graves' hyperthyroidism.

This clonotype has just a few counts. The chain is built from TRBV15 and TRBJ2-1, with D unclear. Germline V CDR1 and CDR2: LNHNV, YYDKDF (reference sequence). Trimming pared 0 bases from V and 10 bases from J, leaving 16 bases between. The CDR3 consists of 15 residues. The CDR3 DNA follows: TGTGCCACCAGCAGAGACCGAGTTGCGCTGGGGGAGCAGTTCTTC. Its translation: CATSRDRVALGEQFF.

The chain combines TRBV20-1 with TRBJ1-2, with D tentatively TRBD1 (5 bases). Looked up from germline, CDR1 is DFQATT and CDR2 is SNEGSKA (reference sequence). Trimming pared 0 bases from V and 2 bases from J, leaving 10 bases between. This CDR3 comprises 14 residues. The CDR3 DNA reads as TGCAGTGCTAGAGAGCAGGGCTTGAACTATGGCTACACCTTC. It codes for CSAREQGLNYGYTF.

The chain has TRBV6-5 and TRBJ1-5; D gene ambiguous. The length of the CDR3 is 13 residues. The V gene lost 0 bases and the J gene lost 6 bases, with 6 bases spanning the gap. Germline CDR1 reads MNHEY; CDR2 reads SVGAGI. The DNA of the CDR3 is TGTGCCAGCAGTTACTCGAATTCTCAGCCCCAGCATTTT. It codes for CASSYSNSQPQHF.

Many counts were recorded for this clonotype. The rearrangement links TRBV7-3 to TRBJ2-2, with D uncertain. Germline V gives CDR1 SGHTA, CDR2 FQGTGA. The CDR3 has 14 residues. V shed 4 bases and J shed 9 bases, with 15 bases lying between them. CDR3 coding DNA: TGTGCCAGCAGCTGGGATATGGGATCACGGGAGCTGTTTTTT. Protein sequence: CASSWDMGSRELFF.

As concerns this clonotype: A much larger clone differs by one base, so this may be a read error. The genes are TRBV5-6 and TRBJ2-5, with 10 bases aligning to TRBD1. Germline V gene data show CDR1 as SGHDT and CDR2 as YYEEEE. This CDR3 spans 17 amino acids. Trimming at V came to 5 bases and at J to 5 bases, leaving 15 bases not matched to a gene. CDR3 region: CASSFTSGTGVMETQYF. The CDR3 DNA follows: TGTGCCAGCAGTTTTACCTCCGGGACAGGGGTTATGGAGACCCAGTACTTC.

This clonotype has at least ten counts. The gene calls are TRBV19 and TRBJ1-1; D is undetermined. V was pared by 8 bases and J by 3 bases, with 10 bases between. Germline V gene lookup returns CDR1 LNHDA and CDR2 SQIVND (reference sequence). The CDR3 loop spans 12 amino acids. CDR3 sequence: CASRRLDTEAFF. In DNA form, the CDR3 reads TGTGCCAGTCGTAGACTGGACACTGAAGCTTTCTTT.

Ten or more counts support this clonotype. The chain carries TRBV12-3 or TRBV12-4 and TRBJ1-5; no clear D. The CDR3 covers 15 residues. Between the trimmed V and J ends, which lost 3 bases and 2 bases, there was a span of 11 bases. CDR3 bases: TGTGCCAGCAGTTTCTTCGGGGATGGCAATCAGCCCCAGCATTTT. This sequence encodes CASSFFGDGNQPQHF.

This clonotype appeared many times. The CDR3 coding sequence is TGTGCCCCGGGGAATCGGGAAGGGAGAGAGACCCAGTACTTC. Residues: CAPGNREGRETQYF. This chain connects TRBV25-1 to TRBJ2-5; D is perhaps TRBD2 (5 bases). Germline CDR1 MGHDK, CDR2 SYGVNS. The CDR3 extends over 14 amino acids. Trimming cost V 11 bases and J 4 bases, with 20 bases left between them.

The table lists this clonotype with many counts. The chain has TRBV13 and TRBJ1-1; 8 bases align to TRBD1. This CDR3 region has 14 residues. The germline V gene has CDR1 PRHDT and CDR2 FYEKMQ (reference sequence). Trimming took 3 bases from V and 4 from J; bases not matched to a gene: 4. CDR3 amino acids: CASSFRQGITEAFF. The CDR3 region has the DNA TGTGCCAGCAGCTTCCGACAGGGGATCACTGAAGCTTTCTTT.

A single count supports this clonotype. The chain uses TRBV26 and TRBJ1-2. TRBV26 is given as a pseudogene. The CDR3 extends over 14 amino acids. In DNA, the CDR3 is TGTGCCAGCAGTTCCTCCGGAGGGAGCTATGGCTACACCTTC. Protein: CASSSSGGSYGYTF.

This clonotype was recorded many times. J is TRBJ1-2 and V is TRBV10-3; TRBD1 aligns across 8 bases. Germline trimming cut 0 bases from V and 3 bases from J; bases unmatched to any gene: 3. Germline assignment: CDR1 ENHRY and CDR2 SYGVKD. This CDR3 is built from 15 residues. CDR3 nucleotide sequence: TGTGCCATCAGTGAGTCGGCAGGGGGCGACTATGGCTACACCTTC. It yields the protein CAISESAGGDYGYTF.

The chain links TRBV7-9 to TRBJ1-2; D remains ambiguous. The CDR3 extends over 20 amino acids. Per germline, CDR1 SEHNR and CDR2 FQNEAQ (reference sequence). Deletions cut 5 bases from V and 3 bases from J, with 31 bases between. Written as DNA, the CDR3 is TGTGCCAGCAGCCAAAGCTTGACCGGGGAATGGGGTTTTCTATACTATGGCTACACCTTC. This encodes CASSQSLTGEWGFLYYGYTF.

This clonotype has ten or more counts. CDR3 sequence (DNA): TGCGCCAGCAGTGAGTGGGCCTACGAGCAGTACTTC. Translated, it gives CASSEWAYEQYF. The chain has TRBV10-2 and TRBJ2-7, with no clear D. V lost 1 base and J lost 2, with 3 bases in between. Germline V gene data show CDR1 as WSHSY and CDR2 as SAAADI. This CDR3 has 12 residues.

Details on this clonotype: Just one base apart from a much larger clone, this may be a read error. As DNA, the CDR3 is TGCAGTGCTAGTAGCGGGGTTAGCTCCTACGAGCGGTACTTC. Residues: CSASSGVSSYERYF. This sequence joins TRBV20-1 and TRBJ2-7, with 8 positions matching TRBD2. The germline gives CDR1 DFQATT, CDR2 SNEGSKA (reference sequence). The CDR3 totals 14 residues.

This clonotype has ten or more counts. The chain couples TRBV19 to TRBJ1-1; D is ambiguous. Trimming cost V 2 bases and J 5 bases, with 9 bases left between them. This CDR3 is built from 13 residues. CDR1 is LNHDA, CDR2 SQIVND, per germline (reference sequence). The chain's CDR3 is CASSIMEWTEAFF. CDR3 nucleotides: TGTGCCAGTAGTATAATGGAGTGGACTGAAGCTTTCTTT.

At least ten counts were recorded for this clonotype. The J gene is TRBJ1-5, the V gene TRBV7-9; D call uncertain. Germline lookup yields CDR1 SEHNR and CDR2 FQNEAQ (reference sequence). Trimming pared 1 base from V and 7 bases from J, leaving 8 bases between. The CDR3 covers 13 residues. The CDR3: CASSLGLEQPQHF. CDR3 coding DNA: TGTGCCAGCAGCTTAGGGTTGGAACAGCCCCAGCATTTT.

Ten or more counts support this clonotype. The genes are TRBV15 and TRBJ1-1; no clear D gene. Germline assignment: CDR1 LNHNV and CDR2 YYDKDF (reference sequence). V dropped 5 bases and J dropped 0 bases, with 7 bases sitting between them. The CDR3 is 13 residues long. The CDR3 sequence is CATSESLNTEAFF. The CDR3 DNA reads TGTGCCACCAGCGAGTCACTGAACACTGAAGCTTTCTTT.

This clonotype was picked up many times. This chain uses TRBV10-3 with TRBJ2-7, with 10 bases fitting TRBD1. The CDR3 totals 16 residues. Germline CDR1 is ENHRY and CDR2 is SYGVKD. J was trimmed by 6 bases and V by 5 bases; bases with no gene match: 13. In nucleotides, the CDR3 is TGTGCCATCAGTCGGGTGGACAGGGGGTTACCGGGCGAGCAGTACTTC. Its translation: CAISRVDRGLPGEQYF.

This clonotype was picked up many times. The chain recombines TRBV7-9 with TRBJ2-5; possible D gene TRBD2, 6 bases. Germline lookup yields CDR1 SEHNR and CDR2 FQNEAQ (reference sequence). This CDR3 region has 13 residues. V dropped 7 bases and J dropped 5 bases, with 14 bases sitting between them. The CDR3 loop reads CASTSGLWETQYF. The DNA of the CDR3 is TGTGCCAGCACCTCGGGACTTTGGGAGACCCAGTACTTC.

The rearrangement uses TRBV12-3 or TRBV12-4 and TRBJ1-1; D uncertain. The germline V and J ends were trimmed by 4 bases and 6 bases, with 15 bases remaining between them. The CDR3 spans 14 residues. The CDR3 DNA follows: TGTGCCAGCAGTTCTACTTCAGGAAAGGCTGAAGCTTTCTTT. Its translation is CASSSTSGKAEAFF.

This rearrangement joins TRBV29-1 to TRBJ2-1; D is unresolved. V dropped 3 bases and J dropped 4 bases, with 16 bases sitting between them. In germline, CDR1 is SQVTM, CDR2 ANQGSEA. CDR3 length equals 15 residues. The CDR3 sequence: CSVDWGGWRYNEQFF. The CDR3 DNA reads as TGCAGCGTTGATTGGGGTGGGTGGCGTTACAATGAGCAGTTCTTC.

Turning to this clonotype: A much bigger clone sits one base away, suggesting this may be a read error. This chain links TRBV19 with TRBJ1-1, with unresolved D. There are 11 residues in the CDR3. CDR1 is LNHDA and CDR2 is SQIVND in the germline V gene (reference sequence). V gave up 8 bases and J gave up 11 bases, with 15 bases separating them. The CDR3 region is CASRERRRAFF. Here the CDR3 DNA reads TGTGCCAGTCGAGAGAGGCGTCGGGCTTTCTTT.

This clonotype turned up a few times. The J gene is TRBJ1-1, the V gene TRBV25-1; tentative D call: TRBD1 (5 bases). V lost 5 bases and J lost 5, with 18 bases in between. The CDR3 consists of 15 residues. CDR1 and CDR2 from the germline V gene are MGHDK and SYGVNS. CDR3 bases: TGTGCCAGCAGTTTGTTACTGGGGGGAAAGACTGAAGCTTTCTTT. It codes for CASSLLLGGKTEAFF.

This clonotype came up many times. The rearrangement uses TRBV11-2 and TRBJ1-1; D ambiguous. The CDR3 has 15 amino acids. From germline, CDR1 is SGHAT and CDR2 FQNNGV. Trimming removed 5 bases from V and 4 bases from J, with 17 bases in between. The chain's CDR3 is CASSPFMEVGTEAFF. CDR3 in DNA: TGTGCCAGCAGCCCCTTCATGGAGGTGGGCACTGAAGCTTTCTTT.

This clonotype was observed at least ten times. The rearrangement links TRBV20-1 to TRBJ1-2; D gene unclear. Germline assignment: CDR1 DFQATT and CDR2 SNEGSKA (reference sequence). The CDR3 sequence is 14 residues long. V was clipped by 0 bases and J by 9 bases, with 17 bases between them. The CDR3 DNA reads TGCAGTGCTAGAGAGTCTGGCCGAGGATACAGCTACACCTTC. It is translated as CSARESGRGYSYTF.

V gene TRBV30 combines with J gene TRBJ1-2, with D uncertain. CDR1 and CDR2 (germline): GTSNPN, SVGIG (reference sequence). V gave up 3 bases and J gave up 7 bases, with 15 bases separating them. The CDR3 spans 13 residues. The CDR3 bases are TGTGCCTGGAGCCCAAGAATGGCTTCTGGCTACACCTTC. This translates into CAWSPRMASGYTF.